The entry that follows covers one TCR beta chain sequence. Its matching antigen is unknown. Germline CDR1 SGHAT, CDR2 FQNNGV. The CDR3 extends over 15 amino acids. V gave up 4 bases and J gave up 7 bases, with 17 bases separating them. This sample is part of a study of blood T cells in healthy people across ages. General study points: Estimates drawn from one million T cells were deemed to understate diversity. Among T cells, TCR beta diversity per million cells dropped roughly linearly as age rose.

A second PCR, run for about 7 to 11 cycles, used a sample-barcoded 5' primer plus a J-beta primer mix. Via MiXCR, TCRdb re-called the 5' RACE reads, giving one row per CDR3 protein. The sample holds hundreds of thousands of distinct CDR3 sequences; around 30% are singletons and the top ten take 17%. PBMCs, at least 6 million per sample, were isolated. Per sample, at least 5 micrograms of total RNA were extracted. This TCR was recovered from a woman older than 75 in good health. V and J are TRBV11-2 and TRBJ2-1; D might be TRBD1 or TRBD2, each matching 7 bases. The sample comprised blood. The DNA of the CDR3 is TGTGCCAGCAGCTCCCAGGGGGGGGGGGTTAATGAGCAGTTCTTC. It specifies CASSSQGGGVNEQFF.